A selection of T cell receptor beta chains follows, all from one sample in a study of vaccination effects on CD4 cells after COVID-19. No cognate antigen is known for these TCRs. Measured with immunoSEQ multiplex PCR; TCRdb has only the in-frame clones, and not every one. This table holds approximately 23,000 clones, 60% to 80% found once. Sequenced here: CD4+ T cells from PBMCs cultured with HCoV-NL63 spike peptides, sampled before COVID-19 vaccination. Receptor source: a human donor who received a COVID-19 vaccine. Both conserved end residues are part of each CDR3. The order of the fields is V gene, D gene, J gene, clone size, CDR3 protein, CDR3 DNA. D genes are given only for firm matches. Clone size is not always given. Where it is, it says once, few, many or a class for expanded clones.

v_call: TRBV27; d_call: TRBD2; j_call: TRBJ2-7; clone_size: .; cdr3_aa: CASQKAGGYEQYF; cdr3_nt: TGTGCCAGCCAAAAGGCGGGAGGGTACGAGCAGTACTTC
v_call: TRBV16; d_call: TRBD1; j_call: TRBJ1-2; clone_size: .; cdr3_aa: CASSRRGQGYGYTF; cdr3_nt: TGTGCCAGCAGCCGCCGAGGACAGGGGTATGGCTACACCTTC
v_call: TRBV5-1; d_call: .; j_call: TRBJ2-5; clone_size: .; cdr3_aa: CASSKQIQGRGVQETQYF; cdr3_nt: TGCGCCAGCAGCAAGCAGATACAGGGGAGGGGGGTCCAAGAGACCCAGTACTTC
v_call: TRBV19; d_call: .; j_call: TRBJ1-3; clone_size: .; cdr3_aa: CASSIKGDGNTIYF; cdr3_nt: TGTGCCAGTAGTATCAAGGGTGACGGAAACACCATATATTTT
v_call: TRBV11-2; d_call: TRBD2; j_call: TRBJ2-7; clone_size: few; cdr3_aa: CASSPRSGLAGGYEQYF; cdr3_nt: TGTGCCAGCAGCCCACGAAGTGGACTAGCGGGGGGGTACGAGCAGTACTTC
v_call: TRBV7-2; d_call: .; j_call: TRBJ2-6; clone_size: .; cdr3_aa: CASSPRDPGGANVLTF; cdr3_nt: TGTGCCAGCAGCCCGAGGGACCCCGGAGGGGCCAACGTCCTGACTTTC
v_call: TRBV3-1/TRBV3-2; d_call: .; j_call: TRBJ1-3; clone_size: .; cdr3_aa: CASSQSGNTIYF; cdr3_nt: TGTGCCAGCAGCCAATCTGGAAACACCATATATTTT
v_call: TRBV5-1; d_call: .; j_call: TRBJ2-2; clone_size: .; cdr3_aa: CASSSLTASNTGELFF; cdr3_nt: TGCGCCAGCAGCTCCCTGACAGCCTCGAACACCGGGGAGCTGTTTTTT
v_call: TRBV7-8; d_call: TRBD1; j_call: TRBJ1-2; clone_size: .; cdr3_aa: CASSRVPGQGDGYTF; cdr3_nt: TGTGCCAGCAGCCGCGTACCGGGACAGGGTGATGGCTACACCTTC
v_call: TRBV14; d_call: .; j_call: TRBJ2-3; clone_size: .; cdr3_aa: CASSHGQPRGTDTQYF; cdr3_nt: TGTGCCAGCAGCCATGGACAGCCCCGAGGCACAGATACGCAGTATTTT
v_call: TRBV18; d_call: TRBD1; j_call: TRBJ1-2; clone_size: few; cdr3_aa: CASSPTGEGSYGYTF; cdr3_nt: TGTGCCAGCTCACCAACAGGGGAAGGGAGCTATGGCTACACCTTC
v_call: TRBV5-1; d_call: .; j_call: TRBJ1-3; clone_size: .; cdr3_aa: CASRAGTTSGNTIYF; cdr3_nt: TGCGCCAGCAGAGCCGGGACAACTTCTGGAAACACCATATATTTT
v_call: TRBV18; d_call: TRBD2; j_call: TRBJ2-7; clone_size: .; cdr3_aa: CASSPPWIAGVDEQYF; cdr3_nt: TGTGCCAGCTCCCCCCCTTGGATAGCGGGAGTAGACGAGCAGTACTTC
v_call: TRBV18; d_call: .; j_call: TRBJ1-3; clone_size: .; cdr3_aa: CASSWDTSSGNTIYF; cdr3_nt: TGTGCCAGCTCATGGGACACGAGCTCTGGAAACACCATATATTTT
v_call: TRBV18; d_call: .; j_call: TRBJ1-1; clone_size: .; cdr3_aa: CASSPPNRPGTEAFF; cdr3_nt: TGTGCCAGCTCACCACCGAACAGACCGGGCACTGAAGCTTTCTTT
v_call: TRBV19; d_call: .; j_call: TRBJ1-2; clone_size: once; cdr3_aa: CASMTWGAAGYGYTF; cdr3_nt: TGTGCCAGTATGACATGGGGGGCGGCTGGCTATGGCTACACCTTC
v_call: TRBV4-1; d_call: .; j_call: TRBJ2-7; clone_size: .; cdr3_aa: CASSLIQITIYPYEQYF; cdr3_nt: TGCGCCAGCAGCCTCATCCAAATCACAATATACCCCTACGAGCAGTACTTC
v_call: TRBV12-3/TRBV12-4; d_call: .; j_call: TRBJ2-1; clone_size: .; cdr3_aa: CASGITDRNEQFF; cdr3_nt: TGTGCCAGCGGGATCACGGATCGGAATGAGCAGTTCTTC
v_call: TRBV18; d_call: TRBD1; j_call: TRBJ2-2; clone_size: .; cdr3_aa: CASSPQGALDTGELFF; cdr3_nt: TGTGCCAGCTCACCACAGGGGGCTCTGGACACCGGGGAGCTGTTTTTT
v_call: TRBV7-9; d_call: .; j_call: TRBJ2-3; clone_size: .; cdr3_aa: CASSLALVASDTQYF; cdr3_nt: TGTGCCAGCAGCTTAGCTCTAGTGGCCTCCGATACGCAGTATTTT
v_call: TRBV19; d_call: .; j_call: TRBJ2-1; clone_size: .; cdr3_aa: CASKKDRGSYNEQFF; cdr3_nt: TGTGCCAGTAAGAAGGACCGAGGCTCCTACAATGAGCAGTTCTTC
v_call: TRBV2; d_call: .; j_call: TRBJ1-5; clone_size: once; cdr3_aa: CASNRVDQPQHF; cdr3_nt: TGTGCCAGCAATAGGGTGGATCAGCCCCAGCATTTT
v_call: TRBV3-1/TRBV3-2; d_call: TRBD2; j_call: TRBJ2-1; clone_size: .; cdr3_aa: CASSQELAGAKYNEQFF; cdr3_nt: TGTGCCAGCAGCCAAGAACTAGCGGGGGCAAAGTACAATGAGCAGTTCTTC
v_call: TRBV5-1; d_call: .; j_call: TRBJ1-5; clone_size: .; cdr3_aa: CASSLGGVSNQPQHF; cdr3_nt: TGCGCCAGCAGCTTGGGCGGTGTTAGCAATCAGCCCCAGCATTTT
v_call: TRBV5-1; d_call: TRBD2; j_call: TRBJ2-3; clone_size: .; cdr3_aa: CASSLGAGGPSTDTQYF; cdr3_nt: TGCGCCAGCAGCTTGGGAGCGGGGGGCCCAAGCACAGATACGCAGTATTTT
v_call: TRBV7-4; d_call: TRBD2; j_call: TRBJ2-1; clone_size: .; cdr3_aa: CASSDPLFEREVYNEQFF; cdr3_nt: TGTGCCAGCAGCGACCCCCTCTTTGAGCGGGAGGTTTACAATGAGCAGTTCTTC
v_call: TRBV3-1/TRBV3-2; d_call: .; j_call: TRBJ2-5; clone_size: .; cdr3_aa: CASSQDHAAQETQYF; cdr3_nt: TGTGCCAGCAGCCAAGATCATGCCGCCCAAGAGACCCAGTACTTC
v_call: TRBV18; d_call: .; j_call: TRBJ2-7; clone_size: .; cdr3_aa: CASSPQGGSYEQYF; cdr3_nt: TGTGCCAGCTCACCCCAAGGGGGAAGCTACGAGCAGTACTTC
v_call: TRBV11-3; d_call: .; j_call: TRBJ2-3; clone_size: .; cdr3_aa: CASSLDRVGEEADTQYF; cdr3_nt: TGTGCCAGCAGCTTAGATCGGGTGGGAGAGGAGGCAGATACGCAGTATTTT
v_call: TRBV7-9; d_call: TRBD1; j_call: TRBJ1-1; clone_size: .; cdr3_aa: CASTGQGNTEAFF; cdr3_nt: TGTGCCAGTACGGGACAGGGGAACACTGAAGCTTTCTTT
v_call: TRBV7-2; d_call: .; j_call: TRBJ2-6; clone_size: .; cdr3_aa: CASSLNTGANVLTF; cdr3_nt: TGTGCCAGCAGCCTTAATACTGGGGCCAACGTCCTGACTTTC